This TCR beta chain was recovered during a study of memory CD4+ T cells and cytomegalovirus serostatus. Broader study findings: The CMV-associated TCR signature appears largely within the CD4+ memory repertoire. About 40% of the roughly 160 known CMV-associated TCRbeta sequences appeared in CD4+ memory.

Single viable CD3+CD4+CD8-CD45RO+ cells were sorted as the memory CD4+ T cells. Method: immunoSEQ multiplex PCR; TCRdb's copy keeps in-frame clones and lacks some. The sample lists almost 45,000 clones; 70% to 80% were seen once. Details on this clone: Its target is unknown.

This CDR3 has 15 residues. The germline V gene has CDR1 SGHAT and CDR2 FQNNGV. The V gene end was trimmed by 5 bases and the J gene end by 4 bases; junction bases not matched to a gene: 9. The chain employs TRBV11-2 and TRBJ2-7; 9 bases map to TRBD2. The specimen was memory CD4+ T cells from blood. This TCR derives from an adult in good health and CMV-seronegative. The CDR3 loop is CASSATGTSFYEQYF. The CDR3 region has the DNA TGTGCCAGCAGCGCTACCGGGACTAGCTTTTACGAGCAGTACTTC.